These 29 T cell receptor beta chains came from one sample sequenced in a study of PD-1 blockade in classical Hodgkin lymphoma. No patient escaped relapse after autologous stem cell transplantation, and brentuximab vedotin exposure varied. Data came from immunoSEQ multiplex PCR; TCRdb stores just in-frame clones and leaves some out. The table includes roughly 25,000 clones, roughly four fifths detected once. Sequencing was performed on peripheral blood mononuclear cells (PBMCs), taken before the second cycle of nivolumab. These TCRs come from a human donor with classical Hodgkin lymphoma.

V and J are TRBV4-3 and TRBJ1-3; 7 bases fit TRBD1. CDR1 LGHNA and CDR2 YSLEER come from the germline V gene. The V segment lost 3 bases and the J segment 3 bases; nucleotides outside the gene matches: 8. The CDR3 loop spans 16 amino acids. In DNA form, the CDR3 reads TGCGCCAGCAGCCAGGATATACAGGGGAATGGAAACACCATATATTTT. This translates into CASSQDIQGNGNTIYF.

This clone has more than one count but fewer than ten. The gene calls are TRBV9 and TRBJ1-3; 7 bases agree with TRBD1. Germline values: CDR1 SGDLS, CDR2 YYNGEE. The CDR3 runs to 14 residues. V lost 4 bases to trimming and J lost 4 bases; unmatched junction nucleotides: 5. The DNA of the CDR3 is TGTGCCAGCAGCATCGAGGGACAGGGAAACACCATATATTTT. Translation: CASSIEGQGNTIYF. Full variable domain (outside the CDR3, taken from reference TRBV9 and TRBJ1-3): DSGVTQTPKHLITATGQRVTLRCSPRSGDLSVYWYQQSLDQGLQFLIQYYNGEERAKGNILERFSAQQFPDLHSELNLSSLELGDSALYFCASSIEGQGNTIYFGEGSWLTVV.

The CDR3 loop is CASSPTGNTEAFF. The CDR3 DNA is TGTGCCAGCAGCCCGACAGGGAACACTGAAGCTTTCTTT. The rearrangement uses TRBV6-1 and TRBJ1-1, with D tentatively TRBD1 (6 bases). This CDR3 contains 13 residues. Between the trimmed V and J ends, which lost 6 bases and 1 base, there was a span of 9 bases. Germline CDR1 reads MNHNS; CDR2 reads SASEGT.

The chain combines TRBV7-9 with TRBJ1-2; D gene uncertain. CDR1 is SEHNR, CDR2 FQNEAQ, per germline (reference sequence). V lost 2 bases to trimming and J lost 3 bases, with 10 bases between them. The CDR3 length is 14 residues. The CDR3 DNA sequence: TGTGCCAGCAGCTTAACAGCGACGGACTATGGCTACACCTTC. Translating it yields CASSLTATDYGYTF.

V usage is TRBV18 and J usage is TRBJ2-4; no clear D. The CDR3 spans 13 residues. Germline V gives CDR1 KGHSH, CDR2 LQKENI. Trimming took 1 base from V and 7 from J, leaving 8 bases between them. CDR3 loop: CASSPRFENIQYF. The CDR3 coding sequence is TGTGCCAGCTCACCACGATTTGAGAACATTCAGTACTTC.

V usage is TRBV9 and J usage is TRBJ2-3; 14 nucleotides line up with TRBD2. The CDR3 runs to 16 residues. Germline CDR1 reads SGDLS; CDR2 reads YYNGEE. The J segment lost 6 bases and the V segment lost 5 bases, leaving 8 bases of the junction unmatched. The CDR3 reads CASSEGLAGVLDTQYF. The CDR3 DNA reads TGTGCCAGCAGTGAGGGACTAGCGGGGGTACTGGATACGCAGTATTTT.

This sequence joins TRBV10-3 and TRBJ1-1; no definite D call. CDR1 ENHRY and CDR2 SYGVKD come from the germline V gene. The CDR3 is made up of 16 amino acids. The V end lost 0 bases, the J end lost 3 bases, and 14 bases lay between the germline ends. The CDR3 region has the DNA TGTGCCATCAGTGAGTCGACAAGGACCTCTTACACTGAAGCTTTCTTT. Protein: CAISESTRTSYTEAFF.

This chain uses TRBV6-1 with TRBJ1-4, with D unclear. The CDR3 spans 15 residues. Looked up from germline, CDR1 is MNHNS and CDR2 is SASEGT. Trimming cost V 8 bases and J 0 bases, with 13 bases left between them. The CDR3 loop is CASRRDGATNEKLFF. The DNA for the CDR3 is TGTGCCAGCCGGCGCGACGGAGCAACTAATGAAAAACTGTTTTTT.

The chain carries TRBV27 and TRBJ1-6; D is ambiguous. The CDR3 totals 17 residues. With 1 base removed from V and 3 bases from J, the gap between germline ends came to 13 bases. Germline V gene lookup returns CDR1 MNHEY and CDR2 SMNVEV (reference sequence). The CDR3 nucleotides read TGTGCCAGCAGTTTATTGGGCCCGGGAGTCTATAATTCACCCCTCCACTTT. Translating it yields CASSLLGPGVYNSPLHF.

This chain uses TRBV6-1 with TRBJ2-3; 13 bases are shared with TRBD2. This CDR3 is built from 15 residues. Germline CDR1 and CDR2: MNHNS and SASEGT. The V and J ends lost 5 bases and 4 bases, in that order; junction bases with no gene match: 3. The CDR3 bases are TGTGCCAGCAGTCCACTAGCGGGGGGGCCAGATACGCAGTATTTT. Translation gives CASSPLAGGPDTQYF.

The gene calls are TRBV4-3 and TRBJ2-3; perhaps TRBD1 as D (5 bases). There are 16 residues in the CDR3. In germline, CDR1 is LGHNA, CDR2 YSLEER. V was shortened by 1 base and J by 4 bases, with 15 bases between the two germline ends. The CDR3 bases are TGCGCCAGCAGCCAAGTTCCAGGGTCGGGCGCAGATACGCAGTATTTT. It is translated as CASSQVPGSGADTQYF.

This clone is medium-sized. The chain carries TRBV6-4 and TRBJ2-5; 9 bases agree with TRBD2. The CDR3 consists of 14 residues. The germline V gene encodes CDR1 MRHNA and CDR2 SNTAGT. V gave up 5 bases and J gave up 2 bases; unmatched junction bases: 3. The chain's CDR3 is CASSPSGEQETQYF. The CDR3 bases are TGTGCCAGCAGTCCTAGCGGGGAGCAAGAGACCCAGTACTTC.

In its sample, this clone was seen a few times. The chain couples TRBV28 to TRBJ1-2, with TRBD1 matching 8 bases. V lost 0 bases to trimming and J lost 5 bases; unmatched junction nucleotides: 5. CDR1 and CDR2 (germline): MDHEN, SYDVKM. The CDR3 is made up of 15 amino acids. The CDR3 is CASSLWGQDTYGYTF. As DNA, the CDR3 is TGTGCCAGCAGTTTATGGGGACAGGATACGTATGGCTACACCTTC.

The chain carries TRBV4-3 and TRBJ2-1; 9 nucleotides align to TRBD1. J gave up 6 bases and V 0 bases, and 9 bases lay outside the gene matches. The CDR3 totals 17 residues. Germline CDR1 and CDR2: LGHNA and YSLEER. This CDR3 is CASSQDWDRVSVNEQFF. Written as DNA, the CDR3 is TGCGCCAGCAGCCAAGATTGGGACAGGGTATCGGTCAATGAGCAGTTCTTC.

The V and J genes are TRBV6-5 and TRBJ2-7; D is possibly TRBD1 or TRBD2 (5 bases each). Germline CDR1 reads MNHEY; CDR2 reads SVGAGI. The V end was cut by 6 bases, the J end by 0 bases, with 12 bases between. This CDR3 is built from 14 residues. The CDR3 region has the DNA TGTGCCAGCAGGGAAACAGGACTCTCCTACGAGCAGTACTTC. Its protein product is CASRETGLSYEQYF.

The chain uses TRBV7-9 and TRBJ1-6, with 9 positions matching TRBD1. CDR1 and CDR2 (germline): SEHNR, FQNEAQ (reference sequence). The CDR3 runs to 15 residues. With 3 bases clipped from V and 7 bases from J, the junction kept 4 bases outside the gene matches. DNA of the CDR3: TGTGCCAGCAGCTTCCCCGGACAGGGGAATTCACCCCTCCACTTT. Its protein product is CASSFPGQGNSPLHF.

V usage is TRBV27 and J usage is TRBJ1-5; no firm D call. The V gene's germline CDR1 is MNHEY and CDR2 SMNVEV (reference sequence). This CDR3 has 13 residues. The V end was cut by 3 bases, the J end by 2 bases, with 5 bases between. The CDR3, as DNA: TGTGCCAGCAGTTTTCAGGGCAATCAGCCCCAGCATTTT. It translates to CASSFQGNQPQHF.

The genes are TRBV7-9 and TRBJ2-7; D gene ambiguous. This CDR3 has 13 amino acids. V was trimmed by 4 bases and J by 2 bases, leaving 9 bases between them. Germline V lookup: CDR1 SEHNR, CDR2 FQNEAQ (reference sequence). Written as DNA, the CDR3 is TGTGCCAGCAGCTCACTCCAAGCCTACGAGCAGTACTTC. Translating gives CASSSLQAYEQYF.

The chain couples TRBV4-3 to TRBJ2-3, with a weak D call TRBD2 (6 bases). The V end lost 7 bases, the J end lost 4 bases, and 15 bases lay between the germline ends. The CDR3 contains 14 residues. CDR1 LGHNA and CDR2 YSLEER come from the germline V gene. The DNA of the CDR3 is TGCGCCAGCACGCCCGGGACTCGTCCAGATACGCAGTATTTT. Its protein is CASTPGTRPDTQYF.

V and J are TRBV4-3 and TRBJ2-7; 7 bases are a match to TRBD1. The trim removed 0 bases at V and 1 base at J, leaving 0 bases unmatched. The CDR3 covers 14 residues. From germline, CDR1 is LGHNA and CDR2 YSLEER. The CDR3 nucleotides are TGCGCCAGCAGCCAAGACAGGGGGTCCTACGAGCAGTACTTC. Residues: CASSQDRGSYEQYF.

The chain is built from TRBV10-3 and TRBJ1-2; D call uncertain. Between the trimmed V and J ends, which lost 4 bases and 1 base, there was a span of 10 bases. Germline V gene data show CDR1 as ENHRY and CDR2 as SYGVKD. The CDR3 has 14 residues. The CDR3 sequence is CAISGGVNNYGYTF. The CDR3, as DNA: TGTGCCATCAGTGGCGGGGTGAATAACTATGGCTACACCTTC.

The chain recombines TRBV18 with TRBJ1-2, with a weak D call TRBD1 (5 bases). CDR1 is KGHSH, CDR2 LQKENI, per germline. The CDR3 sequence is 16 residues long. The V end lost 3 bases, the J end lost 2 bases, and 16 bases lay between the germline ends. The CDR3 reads CASSPLGGEPNYGYTF. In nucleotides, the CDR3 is TGTGCCAGCTCACCCCTAGGAGGGGAACCCAACTATGGCTACACCTTC.

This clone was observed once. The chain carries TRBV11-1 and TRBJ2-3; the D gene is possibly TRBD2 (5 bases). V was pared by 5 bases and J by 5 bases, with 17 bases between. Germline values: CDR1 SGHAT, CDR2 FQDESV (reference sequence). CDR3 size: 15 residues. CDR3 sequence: CASSLRDIFQDTQYF. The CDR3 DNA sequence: TGTGCCAGCAGCCTCCGGGATATTTTCCAAGATACGCAGTATTTT. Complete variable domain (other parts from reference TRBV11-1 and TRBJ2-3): EAEVAQSPRYKITEKSQAVAFWCDPISGHATLYWYRQILGQGPELLVQFQDESVVDDSQLPKDRFSAERLKGVDSTLKIQPAELGDSAMYLCASSLRDIFQDTQYFGPGTRLTVL.

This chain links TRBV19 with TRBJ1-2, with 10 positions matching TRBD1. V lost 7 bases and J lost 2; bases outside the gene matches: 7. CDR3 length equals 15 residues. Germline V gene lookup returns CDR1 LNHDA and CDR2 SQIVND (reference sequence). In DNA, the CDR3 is TGTGCCAGTACCCTCACGGACAGGGGGAACTATGGCTACACCTTC. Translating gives CASTLTDRGNYGYTF.

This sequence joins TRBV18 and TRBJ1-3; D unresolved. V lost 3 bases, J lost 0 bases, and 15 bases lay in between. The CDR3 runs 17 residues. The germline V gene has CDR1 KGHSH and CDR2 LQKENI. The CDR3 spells CASSPAPGSLSGNTIYF. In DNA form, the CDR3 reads TGTGCCAGCTCACCCGCCCCAGGTTCACTCTCTGGAAACACCATATATTTT. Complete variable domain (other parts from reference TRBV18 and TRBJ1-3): NAGVMQNPRHLVRRRGQEARLRCSPMKGHSHVYWYRQLPEEGLKFMVYLQKENIIDESGMPKERFSAEFPKEGPSILRIQQVVRGDSAAYFCASSPAPGSLSGNTIYFGEGSWLTVV.

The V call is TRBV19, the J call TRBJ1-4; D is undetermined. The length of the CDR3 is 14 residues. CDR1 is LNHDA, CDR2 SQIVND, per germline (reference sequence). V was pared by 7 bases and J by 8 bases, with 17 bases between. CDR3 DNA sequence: TGTGCCAGTACCCCCGACACCGGTTTCGAAAAACTGTTTTTT. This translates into CASTPDTGFEKLFF.

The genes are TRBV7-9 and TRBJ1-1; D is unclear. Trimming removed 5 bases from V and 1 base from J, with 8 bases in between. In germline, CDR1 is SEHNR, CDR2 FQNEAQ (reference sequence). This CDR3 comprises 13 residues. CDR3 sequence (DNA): TGTGCCAGCAGCCTTAGACAGAACACTGAAGCTTTCTTT. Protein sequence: CASSLRQNTEAFF.

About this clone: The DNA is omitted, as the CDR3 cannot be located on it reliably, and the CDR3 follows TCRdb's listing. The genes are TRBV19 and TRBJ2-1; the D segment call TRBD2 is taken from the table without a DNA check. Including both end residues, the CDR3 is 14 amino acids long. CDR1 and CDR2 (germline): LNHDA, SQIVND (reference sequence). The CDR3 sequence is CASSFLAGPGEQFF.

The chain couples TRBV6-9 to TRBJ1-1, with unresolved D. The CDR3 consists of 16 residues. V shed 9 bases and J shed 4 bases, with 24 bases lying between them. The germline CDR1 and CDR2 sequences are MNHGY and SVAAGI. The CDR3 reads CARRKRPFGFSTEAFF. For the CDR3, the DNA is TGTGCCAGGAGAAAGAGGCCTTTTGGATTTAGCACTGAAGCTTTCTTT.